The next 27 T cell receptor beta chains were all read from a single sample in a study of memory CD4+ T cells and cytomegalovirus serostatus. Sequencing used immunoSEQ multiplex PCR; TCRdb keeps in-frame clones, though not all of them. The repertoire holds approximately 30,000 clones, with about 80% as singletons. Single viable CD3+CD4+CD8-CD45RO+ cells were sorted as the memory CD4+ T cells. Sample: memory CD4+ T cells from blood. The source of these receptors is an adult in good health and CMV-seronegative. Some clones in this sample may be carry-over from other donors' samples.

The rearrangement uses TRBV10-3 and TRBJ1-1; D is unresolved. CDR1 is ENHRY and CDR2 is SYGVKD in the germline V gene. Trimming stripped 0 bases from V and 1 base from J, with 3 bases between. The CDR3 has 13 amino acids. For the CDR3, the DNA is TGTGCCATCAGTGAGTCGAAGAACACTGAAGCTTTCTTT. It codes for CAISESKNTEAFF.

In this sample, this clone turned up a few times. The J gene is TRBJ2-1, the V gene TRBV9, with 10 bases that match TRBD2. The CDR3 totals 14 residues. V lost 4 bases and J lost 4; bases outside the gene matches: 2. Germline V gene sequence: CDR1 SGDLS, CDR2 YYNGEE. CDR3 nucleotides: TGTGCCAGCAGCTTAGCGGGGGGTTACAATGAGCAGTTCTTC. Translation gives CASSLAGGYNEQFF.

CDR3 nucleotides: TGTGCCAGCAGTTACCCCGGCAGGGAAGCTGAAGCTTTCTTT. This codes for CASSYPGREAEAFF. The V and J genes are TRBV6-5 and TRBJ1-1; possibly TRBD1 for D (5 bases). Germline CDR1 reads MNHEY; CDR2 reads SVGAGI. There are 14 residues in the CDR3. Trimming shortened V by 2 bases and J by 6 bases, and 13 bases separated the two germline ends.

The chain joins TRBV5-1 to TRBJ1-5, with a possible D match to TRBD1 (5 bases). CDR3 length equals 14 residues. V lost 4 bases and J 7 bases, leaving 15 bases between the germline ends. CDR1 and CDR2 (germline): SGHRS, YFSETQ. CDR3 loop: CASSPGTSGQPQHF. In DNA form, the CDR3 reads TGCGCCAGCAGCCCGGGGACTAGCGGGCAGCCCCAGCATTTT.

The V call is TRBV7-2, the J call TRBJ2-7; D might be TRBD1 or TRBD2, each matching 6 bases. From germline, CDR1 is SGHTA and CDR2 FQGNSA. With 4 bases removed from V and 0 bases from J, the gap between germline ends came to 22 bases. The CDR3 has 18 residues. CDR3 residues: CASSSPGPGASYSYEQYF. CDR3 DNA sequence: TGTGCCAGCAGCTCCCCTGGTCCGGGGGCCTCCTACTCCTACGAGCAGTACTTC.

The chain couples TRBV7-2 to TRBJ1-5, with D maybe TRBD1 (5 bases). With 5 bases removed from V and 4 bases from J, the gap between germline ends came to 15 bases. Germline CDR1 SGHTA, CDR2 FQGNSA. There are 15 residues in the CDR3. CDR3 DNA: TGTGCCAGCAGCCCTCTTGCAGGGCGTAATCAGCCCCAGCATTTT. Amino acid sequence: CASSPLAGRNQPQHF.

The rearrangement uses TRBV4-1 and TRBJ1-2, with D perhaps TRBD1 (5 bases). V lost 0 bases and J lost 8, with 16 bases in between. The germline V gene encodes CDR1 MGHRA and CDR2 YSYEKL. The CDR3 length is 15 residues. This CDR3 reads CASSQDLGRAGGYTF. The CDR3 DNA reads as TGCGCCAGCAGCCAAGATTTGGGCAGGGCCGGGGGCTACACCTTC.

The chain uses TRBV5-4 and TRBJ2-3, with 9 nucleotides matching TRBD1. V was pared by 4 bases and J by 5 bases, with 5 bases of the junction left unmatched. The CDR3 is 14 amino acids. CDR1 and CDR2 (germline): SGHNT, YYREEE (reference sequence). CDR3 residues: CASSPGQGLDTQYF. The CDR3 coding sequence is TGTGCCAGCAGCCCGGGACAGGGATTAGATACGCAGTATTTT.

The chain combines TRBV5-1 with TRBJ2-2, with D possibly being TRBD1 (5 bases). The CDR3 has 14 amino acids. The germline V and J ends were trimmed by 1 base and 5 bases, with 9 bases remaining between them. Per the germline V gene, CDR1 is SGHRS and CDR2 is YFSETQ. CDR3 protein: CASSLIGETGELFF. In DNA form, the CDR3 reads TGCGCCAGCAGCTTGATAGGGGAAACCGGGGAGCTGTTTTTT. Full variable domain (rest looked up from reference TRBV5-1 and TRBJ2-2): KAGVTQTPRYLIKTRGQQVTLSCSPISGHRSVSWYQQTPGQGLQFLFEYFSETQRNKGNFPGRFSGRQFSNSRSEMNVSTLELGDSALYLCASSLIGETGELFFGEGSRLTVL.

This chain links TRBV19 with TRBJ1-2; 9 bases align to TRBD1. Losses at the gene ends were 6 bases for V and 6 bases for J; bases not matched to a gene: 5. CDR1 LNHDA and CDR2 SQIVND come from the germline V gene (reference sequence). The CDR3 loop spans 13 amino acids. The CDR3 DNA follows: TGTGCCAGTAGGGGACAGGGATCCGATGGCTACACCTTC. Translating gives CASRGQGSDGYTF.

J is TRBJ2-2 and V is TRBV11-1, with 8 bases lining up with TRBD1. The CDR3 covers 14 residues. Germline trimming cut 6 bases from V and 6 bases from J; bases unmatched to any gene: 6. Germline V lookup: CDR1 SGHAT, CDR2 FQDESV (reference sequence). The CDR3 coding sequence is TGTGCCAGCAGATATGACAGGGGCGCCGGGGAGCTGTTTTTT. Protein product: CASRYDRGAGELFF.

A single count supports this clone. The chain uses TRBV19 and TRBJ1-1; 9 bases line up with TRBD1. The junction had 8 bases not matched to a gene; V was cut back by 3 bases and J by 3 bases. Germline CDR1 reads LNHDA; CDR2 reads SQIVND (reference sequence). The CDR3 loop spans 16 amino acids. CDR3 DNA sequence: TGTGCCAGTAGTATTGACAGGGGGACATCGGACACTGAAGCTTTCTTT. The encoded protein is CASSIDRGTSDTEAFF.

The CDR3 coding sequence is TGTGCCAGCAGCCCGGGCGCGGCGGTCTATGGCTACACCTTC. Protein sequence: CASSPGAAVYGYTF. The chain has TRBV5-6 and TRBJ1-2, with D uncertain. V was pared by 4 bases and J by 4 bases, with 14 bases between. In germline, CDR1 is SGHDT, CDR2 YYEEEE. The CDR3 totals 14 residues.

The chain has TRBV7-3 and TRBJ2-3; D is ambiguous. Trimming took 2 bases from V and 1 from J, leaving 7 bases between them. The germline V gene encodes CDR1 SGHTA and CDR2 FQGTGA. CDR3 length: 14 residues. For the CDR3, the DNA is TGTGCCAGCAGCTTATATGGGGGCACAGATACGCAGTATTTT. This sequence encodes CASSLYGGTDTQYF.

The chain is built from TRBV5-6 and TRBJ2-1; TRBD1 matches 7 bases. The V segment lost 5 bases and the J segment 3 bases; nucleotides outside the gene matches: 8. The CDR3 extends over 15 amino acids. Germline CDR1 reads SGHDT; CDR2 reads YYEEEE. The CDR3: CASRPTGPRYNEQFF. The CDR3 DNA is TGTGCCAGCAGACCGACAGGGCCGCGCTACAATGAGCAGTTCTTC.

The chain carries TRBV15 and TRBJ1-6; TRBD1 agrees at 10 bases. J gave up 10 bases and V 5 bases, and 5 bases lay outside the gene matches. CDR3 size: 14 residues. In germline, CDR1 is LNHNV, CDR2 YYDKDF (reference sequence). The CDR3 DNA reads as TGTGCCACCAGCCGGGACAGGGGTGGATCACCCCTCCACTTT. Translated, it gives CATSRDRGGSPLHF.

This chain links TRBV5-4 with TRBJ2-7, with TRBD2 identical over 8 bases. The germline CDR1 and CDR2 sequences are SGHNT and YYREEE (reference sequence). This CDR3 region has 13 residues. Unmatched junction bases numbered 0, after V lost 4 bases and J lost 0 bases. In DNA form, the CDR3 reads TGTGCCAGCAGCAGCGGGAGCTCCTACGAGCAGTACTTC. It yields the protein CASSSGSSYEQYF.

The DNA for the CDR3 is TGTGCCAGTAGTGCTCGGGCGGAACAGCCCCAGCATTTT. Encoded protein: CASSARAEQPQHF. The J gene is TRBJ1-5, the V gene TRBV19; D remains unclear. The CDR3 consists of 13 residues. Trimming removed 5 bases at V and 7 bases at J, with 12 bases between. In germline, CDR1 is LNHDA, CDR2 SQIVND (reference sequence).

The chain carries TRBV28 and TRBJ2-1; 8 bases are a match to TRBD2. Per germline, CDR1 MDHEN and CDR2 SYDVKM. The CDR3 runs to 15 residues. J was trimmed by 3 bases and V by 7 bases; bases with no gene match: 8. The CDR3 reads CASTPGGNLYNEQFF. The CDR3 nucleotides are TGTGCCAGCACTCCGGGGGGGAACCTCTACAATGAGCAGTTCTTC.

The V call is TRBV7-8, the J call TRBJ1-2; 7 bases align to TRBD1. Trimming cost V 5 bases and J 13 bases; bases outside gene matches: 13. This CDR3 is 13 amino acids long. From germline, CDR1 is SGHVS and CDR2 FQNEAQ. DNA of the CDR3: TGTGCCAGCAGCGTCGATATGGAGGGGGCGAGCACCTTC. As protein: CASSVDMEGASTF.

This chain links TRBV5-1 with TRBJ2-3; D possibly corresponds to TRBD2 (6 bases). V lost 0 bases and J 5 bases, leaving 19 bases between the germline ends. The germline V gene has CDR1 SGHRS and CDR2 YFSETQ. This CDR3 comprises 17 residues. The CDR3 is CASSLVVVELALDTQYF. CDR3 in DNA: TGCGCCAGCAGCTTGGTGGTGGTTGAACTAGCCCTAGATACGCAGTATTTT.

J is TRBJ1-6 and V is TRBV19; TRBD1 might be the D (5 bases). Germline V gives CDR1 LNHDA, CDR2 SQIVND (reference sequence). V dropped 7 bases and J dropped 6 bases, with 10 bases sitting between them. The CDR3 covers 13 residues. CDR3 nucleotide sequence: TGTGCCAGTAACCGGGGGAGTAATTCACCCCTCCACTTT. Protein: CASNRGSNSPLHF.

This rearrangement joins TRBV4-1 to TRBJ2-7; D gene uncertain. The V end was cut by 1 base, the J end by 2 bases, with 12 bases between. CDR1 is MGHRA, CDR2 YSYEKL, per germline. This CDR3 has 15 residues. This CDR3 reads CASSQGTSLAYEQYF. CDR3 in DNA: TGCGCCAGCAGCCAAGGGACGTCCTTGGCCTACGAGCAGTACTTC.

The sample holds a few counts of this clone. The chain links TRBV5-1 to TRBJ1-1; the D gene is possibly TRBD1 (5 bases). V was pared by 0 bases and J by 5 bases, with 11 bases between. Germline V gene sequence: CDR1 SGHRS, CDR2 YFSETQ. This CDR3 contains 14 residues. The CDR3 DNA follows: TGCGCCAGCAGCTTGGGGACATCAGGGACTGAAGCTTTCTTT. This encodes CASSLGTSGTEAFF.

This clone has a handful of counts. The rearrangement links TRBV5-1 to TRBJ2-7; D gene uncertain. Per the germline V gene, CDR1 is SGHRS and CDR2 is YFSETQ. This CDR3 has 14 amino acids. Trimming shortened V by 5 bases and J by 3 bases, and 15 bases separated the two germline ends. For the CDR3, the DNA is TGCGCCAGCAGGCGAACAGATTCTCACTACGAGCAGTACTTC. Translating it yields CASRRTDSHYEQYF.

The V gene is TRBV19, the J gene TRBJ1-6, with D possibly being TRBD1 (6 bases). This CDR3 comprises 15 residues. The V gene lost 5 bases and the J gene lost 0 bases, with 8 bases spanning the gap. Germline CDR1 reads LNHDA; CDR2 reads SQIVND (reference sequence). Here the CDR3 DNA reads TGTGCCAGTAGTGAGGGGGGCTCCTATAATTCACCCCTCCACTTT. This gives the protein CASSEGGSYNSPLHF.

The chain is built from TRBV28 and TRBJ2-7, with 7 bases fitting TRBD1. This CDR3 contains 15 residues. J was trimmed by 0 bases and V by 7 bases; bases with no gene match: 9. Germline CDR1 is MDHEN and CDR2 is SYDVKM. The CDR3 reads CASIEAGTVSYEQYF. For the CDR3, the DNA is TGTGCCAGCATAGAAGCCGGGACAGTCTCCTACGAGCAGTACTTC.